A selection of T cell receptor beta chains follows, all from one sample in a study of cytomegalovirus exposure and HLA in healthy donors. Libraries were prepared by immunoSEQ multiplex PCR; TCRdb keeps only in-frame clonotypes and omits some of them. The sample consists of approximately 60,000 clones, roughly four fifths of them appearing once. Specimen: PBMCs. The receptors originated from a man under 40 in good health and CMV-seronegative. The CDR3 runs from the conserved cysteine through the conserved F or W. D genes are given only for firm matches. The size entry is marked missing in some rows and otherwise reads once, few, many or a size class.

V gene	D gene	J gene	clone size	CDR3 protein	CDR3 DNA
TRBV11-3	-	TRBJ2-7	-	CASSLESGEQYF	TGTGCCAGCAGCTTAGAGAGTGGCGAGCAGTACTTC
TRBV7-6	TRBD2	TRBJ2-7	-	CASSPRTSGSYEQYF	TGTGCCAGCAGCCCCCGGACTAGCGGATCCTACGAGCAGTACTTC
TRBV18	-	TRBJ1-5	-	CASSLGRGSQPQHF	TGTGCCAGCTCACTCGGGAGGGGATCCCAGCCCCAGCATTTT
TRBV2	TRBD1	TRBJ1-2	-	CASRKETGVGYGYTF	TGTGCCAGCAGAAAGGAGACAGGGGTCGGCTATGGCTACACCTTC
TRBV27	-	TRBJ2-5	-	CASSPLAVSGETQYF	TGTGCCAGCAGTCCCCTCGCGGTGTCCGGAGAGACCCAGTACTTC
TRBV11-2	-	TRBJ1-4	-	CASSLGPTGDLRKLFF	TGTGCCAGCAGCTTAGGCCCGACAGGCGACTTGAGGAAACTGTTTTTT
TRBV7-2	-	TRBJ1-3	-	CASSFQTGNTIYF	TGTGCCAGCAGCTTCCAGACAGGAAACACCATATATTTT
TRBV7-2	-	TRBJ1-5	-	CASSLWVAGISNQPQHF	TGTGCCAGCAGCTTATGGGTGGCGGGGATCAGCAATCAGCCCCAGCATTTT
TRBV27	-	TRBJ2-1	-	CASSPSTGGNEQFF	TGTGCCAGCAGTCCCTCAACCGGAGGGAATGAGCAGTTCTTC
TRBV7-6	TRBD1	TRBJ2-3	-	CASSSTGGLTDTQYF	TGTGCCAGCAGCTCGACAGGGGGGCTAACAGATACGCAGTATTTT
TRBV4-2	TRBD1	TRBJ1-4	-	CASSQEGALTNEKLFF	TGTGCCAGCAGCCAGGAGGGGGCCCTCACTAATGAAAAACTGTTTTTT
TRBV5-6	-	TRBJ2-3	few	CASSLWRGSTDTQYF	TGTGCCAGCAGCTTGTGGCGGGGAAGCACAGATACGCAGTATTTT
TRBV27	TRBD2	TRBJ2-1	-	CASSQGTSGRAGQFF	TGTGCCAGCAGTCAGGGGACTAGCGGGAGGGCCGGGCAGTTCTTC
TRBV6-5	TRBD1	TRBJ1-4	-	CASSVTGGTNEKLFF	TGTGCCAGCAGTGTAACAGGGGGAACTAATGAAAAACTGTTTTTT
TRBV5-1	-	TRBJ2-5	-	CASSLRQGQQETQYF	TGCGCCAGCAGCTTGAGGCAGGGCCAGCAAGAGACCCAGTACTTC
TRBV6-5	-	TRBJ2-2	-	CASSYSMGGGELFF	TGTGCCAGCAGTTACTCGATGGGAGGCGGGGAGCTGTTTTTT
TRBV6-6	-	TRBJ2-5	-	CASSYPRQQETQYF	TGTGCCAGCAGTTACCCGCGGCAGCAAGAGACCCAGTACTTC
TRBV9	-	TRBJ1-4	-	CASSGELHEKLFF	TGTGCCAGTTCCGGGGAGCTCCATGAAAAACTGTTTTTT
TRBV7-9	TRBD1	TRBJ2-5	-	CSSSLETGVETQYF	TGTTCCAGCAGCTTAGAAACAGGGGTAGAGACCCAGTACTTC
TRBV29-1	-	TRBJ2-3	-	CSVERELGPDTQYF	TGCAGCGTTGAACGGGAGTTGGGTCCAGATACGCAGTATTTT
TRBV27	-	TRBJ2-1	-	CASSFTTRRGGDEQFF	TGTGCCAGCAGTTTTACGACTAGACGGGGCGGGGATGAGCAGTTCTTC
TRBV6-6	-	TRBJ1-1	-	CASKIGWPNTEAFF	TGTGCCAGCAAAATCGGGTGGCCGAACACTGAAGCTTTCTTT
TRBV30	-	TRBJ1-1	few	CAWSGRAEAFF	TGTGCCTGGAGTGGGCGGGCTGAAGCTTTCTTT
TRBV2	-	TRBJ2-1	-	CASSEGGTDFLDEQFF	TGTGCCAGCAGCGAAGGAGGGACTGATTTTCTCGATGAGCAGTTCTTC
TRBV6-1	-	TRBJ1-1	-	CASSEARGGNTEAFF	TGTGCCAGCAGTGAAGCCCGAGGGGGTAACACTGAAGCTTTCTTT
TRBV29-1	TRBD1	TRBJ2-7	once	CSVEGQGYYEQYF	TGCAGCGTTGAGGGACAGGGTTACTACGAGCAGTACTTC
TRBV4-1	-	TRBJ2-2	-	CASSLRALSTNTGELFF	TGCGCCAGCAGCCTGCGGGCCCTCTCGACGAACACCGGGGAGCTGTTTTTT
TRBV6-6	TRBD1	TRBJ2-1	-	CASTDSRTGSWFF	TGTGCCAGCACCGACTCCCGGACAGGCTCTTGGTTCTTC
TRBV7-9	TRBD1	TRBJ1-1	-	CASSRDRASMNTEAFF	TGTGCCAGCAGCCGGGACAGGGCCAGCATGAACACTGAAGCTTTCTTT
TRBV19	-	TRBJ2-5	-	CASSGLEETQYF	TGTGCCAGTAGTGGTTTAGAGGAGACCCAGTACTTC
TRBV5-1	TRBD2	TRBJ2-3	-	CASNLGLAGTDTQYF	TGCGCCAGCAACTTGGGGCTAGCGGGCACAGATACGCAGTATTTT
TRBV13	TRBD1	TRBJ1-1	-	CASSPGTVENTEAFF	TGTGCCAGCAGTCCCGGGACAGTCGAGAACACTGAAGCTTTCTTT
TRBV6-5	TRBD1	TRBJ2-5	-	CASIEERGGDVTQYF	TGTGCCAGCATCGAGGAAAGAGGGGGCGACGTGACCCAGTACTTC
TRBV6-6	-	TRBJ1-2	-	CASTLGGPGGYTF	TGTGCCAGCACCCTGGGGGGTCCGGGAGGCTACACCTTC
TRBV13	TRBD1	TRBJ1-2	once	CASSLGQSYGYTF	TGTGCCAGCAGCTTGGGACAGTCCTATGGCTACACCTTC
TRBV7-9	-	TRBJ1-5	few	CASSNDYSQPQHF	TGTGCCAGCAGCAATGATTACAGTCAGCCCCAGCATTTT
TRBV5-1	TRBD2	TRBJ2-5	-	CASSFGGLAGVGQETQYF	TGCGCCAGCAGCTTTGGGGGACTAGCGGGAGTCGGCCAGGAGACCCAGTACTTC
TRBV19	TRBD2	TRBJ2-3	-	CASQVAPSGRDTQYF	TGTGCCAGTCAGGTCGCACCTAGCGGGAGAGATACGCAGTATTTT
TRBV7-8	TRBD1	TRBJ1-3	-	CASSWGTGEGTIYF	TGTGCCAGCAGCTGGGGGACAGGGGAGGGCACCATATATTTT
TRBV27	TRBD1	TRBJ1-1	-	CASRTGSEAFF	TGTGCCAGCAGGACAGGGTCTGAAGCTTTCTTT
TRBV9	-	TRBJ2-1	-	CASSVESRGVEQFF	TGTGCCAGCAGCGTAGAAAGTAGAGGCGTTGAGCAGTTCTTC
TRBV27	-	TRBJ1-5	once	CASSLRQKDQPQHF	TGTGCCAGCAGTCTTCGACAGAAAGATCAGCCCCAGCATTTT
TRBV7-2	-	TRBJ2-3	-	CASSLDSSHTDTQYF	TGTGCCAGCAGCTTAGACAGCTCACACACAGATACGCAGTATTTT
TRBV5-4	TRBD1	TRBJ1-6	-	CASMDRGDYNSPLHF	TGTGCCAGCATGGACAGGGGGGACTATAATTCACCCCTCCACTTT
TRBV6-4	-	TRBJ2-3	-	CASSESRWDTQYF	TGTGCCAGCAGTGAGTCGAGGTGGGATACGCAGTATTTT
TRBV28	TRBD2	TRBJ2-7	-	CASSWIAGPTYEQYF	TGTGCCAGCAGTTGGATAGCGGGACCTACCTACGAGCAGTACTTC
TRBV4-1	-	TRBJ1-1	-	CASSQAWGQVEAFF	TGCGCCAGCAGCCAAGCGTGGGGGCAGGTTGAAGCTTTCTTT
TRBV7-9	TRBD1	TRBJ2-3	once	CASSSDRGHRDTQYF	TGTGCCAGCAGTTCGGACAGGGGGCATAGAGATACGCAGTATTTT
TRBV4-3	TRBD1	TRBJ2-7	-	CASSQQGQGYEQYF	TGCGCCAGCAGCCAACAGGGACAGGGCTACGAGCAGTACTTC
TRBV19	-	TRBJ1-5	-	CASSIGGLYNQPQHF	TGTGCCAGTAGTATAGGGGGACTCTACAATCAGCCCCAGCATTTT
TRBV6-5	TRBD1	TRBJ2-4	-	CASSFNRGRENIQYF	TGTGCCAGCAGTTTCAACAGGGGCCGAGAGAACATTCAGTACTTC
TRBV7-9	TRBD1	TRBJ1-1	-	CSSSFTGGAEAFF	TGTTCCAGCAGCTTTACAGGGGGCGCTGAAGCTTTCTTT
TRBV19	-	TRBJ2-3	-	CASSIGGGSTDTQYF	TGTGCCAGTAGTATCGGGGGTGGGAGCACAGATACGCAGTATTTT
TRBV27	TRBD2	TRBJ2-3	few	CASSFLAGNTDTQYF	TGTGCCAGCAGTTTTCTAGCGGGGAACACAGATACGCAGTATTTT
TRBV6-1	TRBD2	TRBJ2-7	-	CASSEGGIRNEQYF	TGTGCCAGCAGTGAGGGGGGGATCAGGAACGAGCAGTACTTC
TRBV5-4	-	TRBJ2-2	-	CASTPSNRGSNTGELFF	TGTGCCAGCACCCCTTCCAATAGGGGTTCCAACACCGGGGAGCTGTTTTTT
TRBV15	-	TRBJ1-2	-	CATSSIDIGTSDYGYTF	TGTGCCACCAGCAGTATCGACATCGGGACATCGGACTATGGCTACACCTTC
TRBV9	TRBD2	TRBJ2-2	-	CASGRGNTGELFF	TGTGCCAGCGGGAGGGGGAACACCGGGGAGCTGTTTTTT
TRBV7-9	-	TRBJ1-2	-	CSSSPLYGYTF	TGTTCCAGCAGCCCCCTATATGGCTACACCTTC